This TCR beta chain originates from a study of response to subunit inactivated influenza vaccine. Findings and caveats of the study: T cells newly recruited by each seasonal influenza vaccination are few, the authors suggested.

Per germline, CDR1 LGHNA and CDR2 YSLEER. This CDR3 is built from 17 residues. V was clipped by 1 base and J by 3 bases; unmatched bases: 12. TCRdb re-called the RT-PCR reads with MiXCR, one entry per CDR3 protein. The sample includes 860,000 or so distinct CDR3 sequences, about 20% of them seen just once. About this clonotype: Its specificity is unknown.

The starting material was PBMCs from blood, obtained 4 to 6 days after vaccination. The sequence came from a man aged 50 to 60 who received an inactivated influenza vaccine. This rearrangement joins TRBV4-3 to TRBJ2-7; 7 bases fit TRBD2. The CDR3 loop reads CASSQGVGRAWGYEQYF. The CDR3 nucleotides read TGCGCCAGCAGCCAAGGGGTTGGGAGGGCCTGGGGCTACGAGCAGTACTTC.